This TCR beta chain emerged from a study of T cell responses to AZD1222 COVID-19 vaccine (dated by TCRdb to the early 2020s). For the wider study: AZD1222 recipients with second doses at about 4 weeks or about 12 weeks were pooled, because spike-specific TCR depth and breadth did not differ between schedules. A total of over 230 trial participants underwent TCR sequencing, of whom 207 received two doses of AZD1222 and about 25 received two doses of the MenACWY control vaccine. Enrollment into the trials was organized by age into subgroups of 18-55, 56-69 and 70-plus years, and those subgroups contained 148, 28 and 57 TCR-sequenced participants, respectively.

From its cysteine to its phenylalanine, the CDR3 spans 15 amino acids. Only the CDR3 portion is preserved as DNA: 45 bases, with reading frame beginning at the first base. In the germline V gene, CDR1 corresponds to MGHRA and CDR2 to YSYEKL. The germline V and J ends show losses of 4 bases and 3 bases respectively, and no gene match explains 2 bases of the junction. As for this clone: This clone's antigen is unknown. Base qualities are not provided; no much larger clone lies one nucleotide away.

The CDR3 regions of human TCRbeta chains were subjected to immunosequencing. Per the source publication's procedure: Repertoire TCRs were matched against a reference library of SARS-CoV-2-specific TCRs generated with the MIRA antigen-specificity platform. Breadth was defined as the fraction of unique TCRs that were SARS-CoV-2-associated, and depth was defined as the fraction of total T cells that were SARS-CoV-2-associated. Each spike-specific TCR was assigned to its reactive spike region and to a CD4 or CD8 class using the MIRA data. Log10-transformed breadth and depth values were compared by one-way ANOVA with Sidak's multiple comparisons tests. In its TCRdb copy, this immuneACCESS table keeps in-frame sequences only and misses some clones. Where compared with another copy, unresolved V genes explain less than half of these, and the others have no known cause. That table is the source of V, J and clone size, and D and trimming were worked out from the DNA. This sample holds about 140,000 clones; 75% to 90% were observed only once. Roughly 1.7% of the sample belongs to the ten largest clones.

The label giving this sample's time point can be read as: baseline before first vaccination. Vaccinee samples were obtained from the UK trials COV001 and COV002, which included a single-blind randomized controlled phase 2/3 trial of AZD1222 (ChAdOx1 nCoV-19) in healthy adults. For TCRbeta chain sequencing, PBMC samples were collected from trial participants at day 0 and at day 28 after the second dose. General conclusions and limits of the study: After two AZD1222 doses, spike-specific TCR breadth and depth were significantly higher than at day 0 and than in MenACWY recipients. Because no day 14 peak-response samples were available, repertoires were characterized only after the peak T cell response. Nearly half of unique spike-specific TCRs reportedly recognized epitopes outside regions mutated in the B.1.351 and B.1.1.7 variants. Conclusions about previously exposed vaccinees were limited because only a handful of AZD1222 recipients were SARS-CoV-2 seropositive at baseline. The vaccine-associated CD4 TCRs covered the entire spike protein, and the dominant responses fell in regions 160-218 and 743-854. Participants were mostly white British and included more females than males, and it was suggested by the authors that clonal diversity may have been underestimated. The 56-69-year group was small, and its depth increase did not reach significance, likely because of low power.

This receptor chain uses TRBV4-1 and TRBJ2-3; TRBD2 agrees with 12 junctional bases. The starting material was peripheral blood, obtained on day 0 of AZD1222 vaccination. This TCR derives from an adult in good health. The nucleotide sequence reads as follows: TGCGCCAGCAGCCCTGGGACTAGCGGGACAGATACGCAGTATTTT. Its coded protein is CASSPGTSGTDTQYF.